This entry lists 23 T cell receptor beta chains sequenced from one sample in a study of quantifying T cell responses using KT2 cells. On the study more broadly: RNA was reverse transcribed with TCR alpha and beta constant-region primers.

Each cDNA got a UMI-containing oligo ligated at its 3' end. An equimolar mix of RC1.1 and RC1.2 primed the beta chain across TRBC1 and TRBC2. TCRdb re-called the UMI-ligation and nested PCR reads through MiXCR, storing one row per CDR3 protein. The sample lists 30,000 or so distinct CDR3 sequences, approximately 7% occurring once. Sequenced input: PBMCs spiked with cells of the T cell clone KT2. Source of these receptors: a human donor.

The chain employs TRBV6-2 or TRBV6-3 and TRBJ2-1; D possibly matches TRBD1 or TRBD2 (5 bases each). V dropped 2 bases and J dropped 13 bases, with 9 bases sitting between them. This CDR3 comprises 11 residues. Per the germline V gene, CDR1 is MNHEY and CDR2 is SVGEGT. CDR3 protein: CASSYPGTQFF. CDR3 coding DNA: TGTGCCAGCAGTTACCCTGGGACCCAGTTCTTC.

There are many counts of this clonotype. V gene TRBV14 combines with J gene TRBJ1-1, with TRBD1 identical over 10 bases. This CDR3 is 16 amino acids long. The J segment lost 0 bases and the V segment lost 5 bases, leaving 6 bases of the junction unmatched. Germline V gene lookup returns CDR1 SGHDN and CDR2 FVKESK. CDR3 bases: TGTGCCAGCAGCTCTGGGACAGGGGTCTTGAACACTGAAGCTTTCTTT. This encodes CASSSGTGVLNTEAFF.

This clonotype was recorded at least ten times. The chain couples TRBV7-3 to TRBJ1-5, with D possibly matching TRBD1 (6 bases). The CDR3 has 14 amino acids. Per the germline V gene, CDR1 is SGHTA and CDR2 is FQGTGA. The V and J ends lost 1 base and 15 bases respectively, with 19 bases between them. CDR3 sequence reads: CASSLRGPGQRLHF. The DNA for the CDR3 is TGTGCCAGCAGCTTAAGGGGGCCAGGTCAAAGGCTGCATTTT.

This clonotype was detected a few times. The junction departs from germline at one end; a sequencing error may be responsible. The chain links TRBV7-2 to TRBJ2-1; D gene ambiguous. This CDR3 is 12 amino acids long. Germline V lookup: CDR1 SGHTA, CDR2 FQGNSA. CDR3 amino acids: CASSLAYNEQFF. The CDR3, as DNA: TGTGCCAGCAGCTTGGCCTATAATGAGCAGTTCTTC.

In this sample, this clonotype turned up many times. The chain joins TRBV5-1 to TRBJ1-1, with D possibly being TRBD1 (6 bases). This CDR3 comprises 14 residues. CDR1 is SGHRS and CDR2 is YFSETQ in the germline V gene. V gave up 2 bases and J gave up 4 bases, with 12 bases separating them. The CDR3 region has the DNA TGCGCCAGCAGCTTTGGCGAGGGGGGCACTGAAGCTTTCTTT. Amino acids: CASSFGEGGTEAFF.

This clonotype was counted ten times or more. This rearrangement joins TRBV10-1 to TRBJ2-3, with 9 bases identical to TRBD2. V was clipped by 3 bases and J by 0 bases; unmatched bases: 1. The CDR3 is 15 amino acids. Germline loops: CDR1 WNHNN, CDR2 SYGVQD (reference sequence). The DNA for the CDR3 is TGCGCCAGCAGTGAAACTAGCGGGAGCACAGATACGCAGTATTTT. Translation: CASSETSGSTDTQYF.

The V and J genes are TRBV19 and TRBJ2-5; 15 positions match TRBD2. Per the germline V gene, CDR1 is LNHDA and CDR2 is SQIVND (reference sequence). The CDR3 runs 19 residues. Unmatched junction bases numbered 14, after V lost 4 bases and J lost 5 bases. Here the CDR3 reads CASSRLPGLAGGGAETQYF. DNA of the CDR3: TGTGCCAGTAGTAGATTACCGGGACTAGCGGGAGGAGGTGCGGAGACCCAGTACTTC.

In its sample, this clonotype was seen many times. The chain links TRBV27 to TRBJ1-5; the match to TRBD1 covers 8 bases. This CDR3 is built from 13 residues. CDR1 is MNHEY, CDR2 SMNVEV, per germline (reference sequence). J gave up 5 bases and V 4 bases, and 1 base lay outside the gene matches. The CDR3 sequence is CASSWTGHQPQHF. CDR3 coding DNA: TGTGCCAGCAGTTGGACAGGGCATCAGCCCCAGCATTTT.

Many counts were recorded for this clonotype. The J gene is TRBJ1-2, the V gene TRBV18; D perhaps matches TRBD1 (5 bases). V lost 2 bases and J lost 5, with 18 bases in between. Germline CDR1 and CDR2: KGHSH and LQKENI. This CDR3 is built from 16 residues. CDR3 residues: CASSPNIREVDYGYTF. The CDR3 DNA is TGTGCCAGCTCACCAAATATCAGGGAGGTTGATTATGGCTACACCTTC.

This clonotype was detected a few times. The CDR3 protein is CASSRGTGVGTEAFF. In nucleotides, the CDR3 is TGCGCCAGCAGCCGGGGTACAGGGGTCGGTACTGAAGCTTTCTTT. The rearrangement joins TRBV5-1 to TRBJ1-1; 7 nucleotides agree with TRBD1. Germline V CDR1 and CDR2: SGHRS, YFSETQ. Trimming cost V 4 bases and J 5 bases; bases outside gene matches: 11. This CDR3 has 15 amino acids.

This clonotype was observed many times. The J gene is TRBJ2-7, the V gene TRBV20-1; 8 positions agree with TRBD1. The CDR3 runs to 12 residues. Per germline, CDR1 DFQATT and CDR2 SNEGSKA (reference sequence). V shed 4 bases, J shed 4 bases, and the junction held 3 bases outside the gene matches. Here the CDR3 reads CSAKTGGYEQYF. The CDR3 DNA reads TGCAGTGCTAAAACAGGGGGGTACGAGCAGTACTTC.

This clonotype occurred many times. V usage is TRBV29-1 and J usage is TRBJ1-2; D ambiguous. V lost 0 bases, J lost 4 bases, and 9 bases lay in between. Germline V gene data show CDR1 as SQVTM and CDR2 as ANQGSEA. This CDR3 is 13 amino acids long. The CDR3 region is CSVEDPVGYGYTF. In DNA form, the CDR3 reads TGCAGCGTTGAAGATCCCGTTGGCTATGGCTACACCTTC.

J is TRBJ2-7 and V is TRBV7-3; D is undetermined. V was pared by 1 base and J by 2 bases, with 9 bases between. The CDR3 is 14 residues long. From germline, CDR1 is SGHTA and CDR2 FQGTGA. CDR3 DNA: TGTGCCAGCAGCTTAAAAGGTGGGACCTACGAGCAGTACTTC. Encoded protein: CASSLKGGTYEQYF.

Ten or more counts support this clonotype. The chain employs TRBV12-3 or TRBV12-4 and TRBJ1-1; D remains ambiguous. CDR3 length: 15 residues. V was cut by 2 bases and J by 2 bases, with 12 bases left in between. The CDR3 loop reads CASSLTPSANTEAFF. The CDR3 DNA reads as TGTGCCAGCAGTTTAACACCCTCCGCTAACACTGAAGCTTTCTTT.

By sample fraction, this clonotype is medium-sized. The chain couples TRBV7-2 to TRBJ1-4, with 9 nucleotides matching TRBD1. Trimming removed 5 bases from V and 10 bases from J; junction bases left unmatched: 8. The CDR3 is 14 amino acids. CDR1 is SGHTA, CDR2 FQGNSA, per germline. The CDR3 DNA follows: TGTGCCAGCAGCCCTGGACAGGGGCAAGGAAAACTGTTTTTT. Protein: CASSPGQGQGKLFF. The whole variable domain, filled in from reference TRBV7-2 and TRBJ1-4, reads GAGVSQSPSNKVTEKGKDVELRCDPISGHTALYWYRQSLGQGLEFLIYFQGNSAPDKSGLPSDRFSAERTGGSVSTLTIQRTQQEDSAVYLCASSPGQGQGKLFFGSGTQLSVL.

This clonotype was detected ten times or more. The chain links TRBV12-3 or TRBV12-4 to TRBJ1-5; D possibly corresponds to TRBD1 (6 bases). This CDR3 comprises 17 residues. V lost 3 bases, J lost 0 bases, and 15 bases lay in between. In nucleotides, the CDR3 is TGTGCCAGCAGTTTTCAGGGAGGGGGTTATAGCAATCAGCCCCAGCATTTT. It encodes CASSFQGGGYSNQPQHF.

The chain is built from TRBV24-1 and TRBJ2-1; a possible D gene is TRBD1 (5 bases). The V gene lost 1 base and the J gene lost 9 bases, with 9 bases spanning the gap. Germline lookup yields CDR1 KGHDR and CDR2 SFDVKD. The CDR3 contains 13 residues. CDR3 sequence (DNA): TGTGCCACCAGTGATTTCGGTGGGGCTGAGCAGTTCTTC. As protein: CATSDFGGAEQFF.

The chain is built from TRBV20-1 and TRBJ2-1; 10 nucleotides align to TRBD2. The CDR3 covers 17 residues. J gave up 3 bases and V 2 bases, and 10 bases lay outside the gene matches. Germline CDR1 reads DFQATT; CDR2 reads SNEGSKA (reference sequence). CDR3 sequence (DNA): TGCAGTGCTAGACACTCCCGGGCTAGCGGGGGCTACAATGAGCAGTTCTTC. It codes for CSARHSRASGGYNEQFF.

This clonotype was recorded at least ten times. The chain joins TRBV20-1 to TRBJ1-1; perhaps TRBD1 as D (6 bases). The CDR3 is 15 amino acids. CDR1 DFQATT and CDR2 SNEGSKA come from the germline V gene (reference sequence). Deletions cut 0 bases from V and 1 base from J, with 12 bases between. Here the CDR3 DNA reads TGCAGTGCTAGAGATCAGGGGTTTGGGAACACTGAAGCTTTCTTT. It codes for CSARDQGFGNTEAFF.

V is TRBV6-2 or TRBV6-3 and J is TRBJ2-5, with TRBD1 identical over 9 bases. V gave up 4 bases and J gave up 5 bases; unmatched junction bases: 8. This CDR3 is 15 amino acids long. Germline assignment: CDR1 MNHEY and CDR2 SVGEGT. DNA for the CDR3: TGTGCCAGCAGTTTCAAGACAGGGGGGTTCGAGACCCAGTACTTC. It codes for CASSFKTGGFETQYF.

This clonotype occurred a few times. The chain links TRBV6-4 to TRBJ1-1; D is unclear. V was cut by 6 bases and J by 5 bases, with 10 bases left in between. CDR3 length equals 12 residues. Germline CDR1 and CDR2: MRHNA and SNTAGT. The CDR3 DNA sequence: TGTGCCAGCAGCCCAGGATGGACTGAAGCTTTCTTT. Its translation: CASSPGWTEAFF.

This clonotype was seen many times. The chain recombines TRBV12-5 with TRBJ2-5; D is undetermined. The CDR3 covers 14 residues. Trimming left V 1 base short and J 4 bases short, with 10 bases between. Per germline, CDR1 LGHNT and CDR2 FRNRAP. In nucleotides, the CDR3 is TGTGCTAGTGGTTTGGGGGCCCCCGTAGAGACCCAGTACTTC. Residues: CASGLGAPVETQYF.

The rearrangement links TRBV24-1 to TRBJ2-5, with 7 bases identical to TRBD1. V shed 3 bases, J shed 1 base, and the junction held 4 bases outside the gene matches. The germline gives CDR1 KGHDR, CDR2 SFDVKD. This CDR3 comprises 15 residues. As DNA, the CDR3 is TGTGCCACCAGTGATGGGGCAGGGGGCCAAGAGACCCAGTACTTC. It specifies CATSDGAGGQETQYF.